This TCR beta chain was sequenced during a study of OX40 agonist ivuxolimab in advanced cancers. Study information: Approximately 41% of patients had received prior checkpoint inhibitor therapy.

If patients had autoimmune disease history or systemic immunosuppression, they were excluded. Overall study results and limits: More expanded clones were found, on average, in CD8+ than in CD4+ T cells.

Only in-frame clones appear in the TCRdb table, and some are missing; sequencing was by immunoSEQ multiplex PCR. The sample has tens of thousands of clones, approximately 86% seen once. The count of this clone is one. Antigen specificity is unknown. The ends were cut back, 8 bases at V and 10 bases at J, with 23 bases in the middle. The CDR3 loop spans 13 amino acids. Germline loops: CDR1 GTSNPN, CDR2 SVGIG (reference sequence). This receptor was obtained from an adult with an advanced solid tumor such as melanoma, head and neck, liver or kidney cancer. The specimen was CD4+ or CD8+ T cells sorted from blood, collected in a trial of the OX40 agonist ivuxolimab. The genes are TRBV30 and TRBJ2-5; a weak D match, TRBD1 (8 bases). This CDR3 reads CAGRQGTIWDQYF. The CDR3 DNA sequence: TGTGCCGGACGACAGGGGACTATATGGGACCAGTACTTC.